This T cell receptor (beta chain) was sequenced in a study of cytomegalovirus exposure and HLA in healthy donors. Study-level findings and limits: Researchers reported in a later analysis that a missense DCLRE1C variant was tied to TCR beta V- and J-gene trimming. The authors confirmed in vitro that a few CMV-associated chains were specific for CMV antigens. An ancestry cluster, one associated with Asian ancestry, reportedly showed fewer N-insertions than the approximately 670-donor mean in a later analysis.

Turning to this clone: Its antigen is as yet unknown.

Use of 60 Vbeta and 13 Jbeta primers characterized the PCR. Using immunoSEQ multiplex PCR, the repertoire was profiled, and TCRdb retains in-frame clones only, with some absent. The table has 90,000 or so clones, roughly four fifths seen once. The V segment lost 4 bases and the J segment 2 bases; nucleotides outside the gene matches: 1. Germline CDR1 reads LNHNV; CDR2 reads YYDKDF (reference sequence). CDR3 size: 13 residues. The sequencing sample was made of PBMCs. This TCR was sampled from a man aged 30-40 years in good health and CMV-seropositive. V is TRBV15 and J is TRBJ2-7, with 8 bases that match TRBD1. The CDR3: CATSKGQAYEQYF. The CDR3 DNA follows: TGTGCCACCAGCAAGGGACAGGCCTACGAGCAGTACTTC. The full variable domain, with the rest looked up from reference TRBV15 and TRBJ2-7, is DAMVIQNPRYQVTQFGKPVTLSCSQTLNHNVMYWYQQKSSQAPKLLFHYYDKDFNNEADTPDNFQSRRPNTSFCFLDIRSPGLGDTAMYLCATSKGQAYEQYFGPGTRLTVT.